This T cell receptor (beta chain) was profiled in a study of beta chain features in type 1 diabetes. Study background: Regarding age, gender and cell yields, patients proved similar to healthy donors.

Naive, central memory, regulatory and stem cell-like memory cells within the CD4+ compartment were sorted using CD45RO/CCR7/CD25/CD127/CD95/CD27. CDR3 length: 14 amino acids. Per germline, CDR1 GTSNPN and CDR2 SVGIG (reference sequence). With V trimmed by 1 base and J by 3 bases, 5 bases remained unmatched. Investigators reverse transcribed all isolated RNA, so they sequenced expressed TCRB transcripts. The data were produced by immunoSEQ multiplex PCR, yet TCRdb's version contains in-frame clones alone and is incomplete. The table lists 250,000 to 350,000 clones, approximately 16% of them singletons. Comment on this clone: Its antigen remains unknown.

Study outcomes and limitations: Researchers report that Type 1 diabetes patients had moderately but significantly shorter TCRB CDR3s across all four CD4+ subsets.

What was sequenced was naive CD4+ T cells from blood. V usage is TRBV30 and J usage is TRBJ1-2; TRBD1 agrees at 7 bases. The TCR sequence derives from a man between 18 and 29 years old with type 1 diabetes. CDR3 residues: CAWSAGTADYGYTF. The CDR3 DNA reads as TGTGCCTGGAGTGCCGGGACAGCCGACTATGGCTACACCTTC. Based on the CDR3 plus reference TRBV30 and TRBJ1-2, the full variable domain is SQTIHQWPATLVQPVGSPLSLECTVEGTSNPNLYWYRQAAGRGLQLLFYSVGIGQISSEVPQNLSASRPQDRQFILSSKKLLLSDSGFYLCAWSAGTADYGYTFGSGTRLTVV.